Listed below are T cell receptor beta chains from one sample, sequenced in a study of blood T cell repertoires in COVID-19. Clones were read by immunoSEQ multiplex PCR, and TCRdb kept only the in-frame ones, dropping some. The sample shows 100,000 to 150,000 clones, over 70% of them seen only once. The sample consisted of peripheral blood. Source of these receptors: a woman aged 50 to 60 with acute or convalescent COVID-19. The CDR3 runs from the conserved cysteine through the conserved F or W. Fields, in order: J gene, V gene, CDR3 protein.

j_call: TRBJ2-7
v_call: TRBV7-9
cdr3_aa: CASSQVTGTEQYF

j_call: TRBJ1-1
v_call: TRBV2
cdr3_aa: CASTRDTEAFF

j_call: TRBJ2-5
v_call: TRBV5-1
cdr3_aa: CASSAGQIQETQYF

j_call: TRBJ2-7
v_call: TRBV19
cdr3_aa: CASRKTSGPYEQYF

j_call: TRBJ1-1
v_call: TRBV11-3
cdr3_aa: CASSLDLDSEAFF

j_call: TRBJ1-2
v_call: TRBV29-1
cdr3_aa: CSVTQTGPGYGYTF

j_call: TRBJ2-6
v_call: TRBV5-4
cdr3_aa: CASSLYSHSGANVLTF

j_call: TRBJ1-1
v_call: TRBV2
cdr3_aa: CASRLRGISGTEAFF

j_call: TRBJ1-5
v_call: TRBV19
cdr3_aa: CASRDRGNQPQHF

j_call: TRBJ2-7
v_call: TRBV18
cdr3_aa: CASSNAGSYEQYF

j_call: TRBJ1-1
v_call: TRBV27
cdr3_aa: CASSDRVGTEAFF

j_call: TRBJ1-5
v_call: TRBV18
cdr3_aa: CASSQDRVSNQPQHF

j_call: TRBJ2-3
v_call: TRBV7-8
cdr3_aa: CASSALASRIRTDTQYF

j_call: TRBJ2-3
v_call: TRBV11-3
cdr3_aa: CASSTNGLGSSTQYF

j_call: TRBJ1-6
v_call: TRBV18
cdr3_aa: CASSPLGRQRDNSPLHF

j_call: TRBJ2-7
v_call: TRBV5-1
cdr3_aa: CASRGTSGFLYEQYF

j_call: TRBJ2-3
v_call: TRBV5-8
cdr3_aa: CASSMGQGASDTQYF

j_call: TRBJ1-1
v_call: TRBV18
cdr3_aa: CASSPAQSGTEAFF

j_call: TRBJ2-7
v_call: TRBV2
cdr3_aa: CASNGGAGRSYEQYF

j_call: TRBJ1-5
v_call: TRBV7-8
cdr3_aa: CASSSRQGLDQPQHF

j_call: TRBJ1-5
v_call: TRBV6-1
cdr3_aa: CASSENKNQPQHF

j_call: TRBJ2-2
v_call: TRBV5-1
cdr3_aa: CASSLGVRNTGELFF

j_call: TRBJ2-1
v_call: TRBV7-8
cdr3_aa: CASSLAGGLNEQFF

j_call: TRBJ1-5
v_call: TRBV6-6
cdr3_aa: CASHYTGGNQPQHF

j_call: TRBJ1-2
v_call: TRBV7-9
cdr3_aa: CASSLWQGPFNYGYTF

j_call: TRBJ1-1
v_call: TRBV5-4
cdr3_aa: CASSLASYRGAFF

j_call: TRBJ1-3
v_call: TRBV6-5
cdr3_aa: CASNWGENTIYF

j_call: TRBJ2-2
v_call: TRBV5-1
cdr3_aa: CASSLNLDPGELFF

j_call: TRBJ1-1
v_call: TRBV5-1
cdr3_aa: CASSLLTGGGTEAFF

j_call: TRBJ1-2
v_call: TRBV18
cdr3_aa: CASSANRGLNNYGYTF